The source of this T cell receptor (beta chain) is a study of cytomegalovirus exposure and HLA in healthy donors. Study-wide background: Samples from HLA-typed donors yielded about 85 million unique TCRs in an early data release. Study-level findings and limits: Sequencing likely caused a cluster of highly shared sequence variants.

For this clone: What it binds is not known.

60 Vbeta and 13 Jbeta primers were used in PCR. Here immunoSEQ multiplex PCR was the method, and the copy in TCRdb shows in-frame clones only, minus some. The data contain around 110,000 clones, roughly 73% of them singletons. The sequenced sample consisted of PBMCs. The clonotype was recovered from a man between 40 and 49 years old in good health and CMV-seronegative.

This CDR3 is CASSPGLTTNEKLFF. The CDR3 DNA reads TGTGCCAGCAGCCCCGGACTGACTACTAATGAAAAACTGTTTTTT. J is TRBJ1-4 and V is TRBV7-8; D not resolved. Per the germline V gene, CDR1 is SGHVS and CDR2 is FQNEAQ. This CDR3 is built from 15 residues. The germline V and J ends were trimmed by 5 bases and 2 bases, with 12 bases remaining between them.